This TCR beta chain derives from a study of T cell responses to AZD1222 COVID-19 vaccine (dated by TCRdb to about 2021). Background for the entire study: AZD1222 recipients given second doses at about 4 weeks or at about 12 weeks were pooled, since spike-specific TCR depth and breadth were not found to differ between the two schedules. A total of 233 trial participants underwent TCR sequencing, of whom 207 received two doses of AZD1222 and some 26 received two doses of the MenACWY control vaccine. Trial participants were enrolled by age into 18-55, 56-69 and 70-plus year subgroups, with roughly 150, 30 and 60 TCR-sequenced participants respectively. Overall results and qualifications from the work: Reportedly, close to half of the unique spike-specific TCRs recognized epitopes lying outside the regions that are mutated in the B.1.351 and B.1.1.7 variants. The vaccine-associated CD4 TCRs covered the entire spike protein, and the dominant responses fell in regions 160-218 and 743-854. No day 14 peak-response samples were available, so repertoires were characterized only after the peak T cell response. Conclusions about previously exposed vaccinees are limited, since just six AZD1222 recipients were seropositive for SARS-CoV-2 at baseline. Participants were mostly white British and included more females than males, and it was suggested by the authors that clonal diversity may have been underestimated. After two AZD1222 doses, both the breadth and the depth of spike-specific TCRs were significantly higher than at day 0 and than in MenACWY recipients. The 56-69-year group was small, and its depth increase did not reach significance, likely because of low power.

The CDR3 regions of human TCRbeta chains were analyzed by immunosequencing. The paper's data handling went like this. TCRs in the repertoires were compared against a reference library of SARS-CoV-2-specific TCRs that had been generated with the MIRA antigen-specificity platform. Breadth was defined as the fraction of unique TCRs that were SARS-CoV-2-associated, and depth was defined as the fraction of total T cells that were SARS-CoV-2-associated. Each spike-specific TCR was assigned to its reactive spike region and to a CD4 or CD8 class using the MIRA data. Log10-transformed breadth and depth values were compared by one-way ANOVA with Sidak's multiple comparisons tests. The table comes from immuneACCESS by way of TCRdb, which keeps in-frame sequences with V and J called. Part of the clones is missing from these tables; in studies checked, under half for an unresolved V gene and the rest for unknown reasons. The DNA was the basis for D and trimming; V, J and clone size are from that table. This sample is represented by more than 110,000 clones; around 93% of them were singletons. Jointly, the top ten make up 2.8% of the sample.

The time point label, as the study defines it: baseline before first vaccination. Samples from vaccinated people were obtained from the UK trials COV001 and COV002, which included a single-blind randomized controlled phase 2/3 trial of AZD1222 (ChAdOx1 nCoV-19) in healthy adults. Trial participant PBMC samples were collected at day 0 and day 28 after the second dose for TCRbeta chain sequencing. As for this clone: No cognate antigen has been identified for it. Base qualities are not recorded, but no much larger clone differs from it by a single base.

The trim is 3 bases for V and 0 bases for J, with a gap of 9 bases between the germline ends. Per the germline V gene, SGHTA is the CDR1 and FQGNSA is the CDR2. CDR3 length: 14 amino acids, cysteine to phenylalanine. This entry keeps only the CDR3 DNA: 42 bases, framed from base 1. Sequenced material: peripheral blood, taken on day 0 of AZD1222 vaccination. The receptor comes from an adult in good health. The rearranged chain carries TRBV7-2 and TRBJ2-7; a tentative D call is TRBD2 (5 bases match). The sequenced DNA is TGTGCCAGCAGCTTTTCGGGGTACTCCTACGAGCAGTACTTC. This codes for CASSFSGYSYEQYF.